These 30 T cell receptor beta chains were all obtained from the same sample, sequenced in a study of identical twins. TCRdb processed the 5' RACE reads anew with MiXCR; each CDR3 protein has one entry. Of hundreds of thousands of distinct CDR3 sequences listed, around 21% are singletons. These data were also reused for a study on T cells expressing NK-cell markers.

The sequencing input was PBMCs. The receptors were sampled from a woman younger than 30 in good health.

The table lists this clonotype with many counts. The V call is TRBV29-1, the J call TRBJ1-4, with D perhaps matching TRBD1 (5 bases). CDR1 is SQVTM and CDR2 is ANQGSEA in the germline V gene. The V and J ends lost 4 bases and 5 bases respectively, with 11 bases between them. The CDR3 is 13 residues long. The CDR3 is CSVGWGRNEKLFF. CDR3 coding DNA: TGCAGCGTTGGATGGGGGAGGAATGAAAAACTGTTTTTT.

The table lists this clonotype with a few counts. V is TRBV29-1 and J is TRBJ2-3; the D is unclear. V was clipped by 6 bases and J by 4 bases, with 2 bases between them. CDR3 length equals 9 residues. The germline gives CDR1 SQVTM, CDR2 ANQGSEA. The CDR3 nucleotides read TGCAGCGTGTCAGATACGCAGTATTTT. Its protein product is CSVSDTQYF.

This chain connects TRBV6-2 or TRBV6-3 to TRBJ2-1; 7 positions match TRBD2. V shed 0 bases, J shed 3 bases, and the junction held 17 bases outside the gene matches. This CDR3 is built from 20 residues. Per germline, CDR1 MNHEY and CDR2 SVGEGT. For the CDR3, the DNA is TGTGCCAGCAGTTACTCGATGGGTCTAGCGGCCAAAGGGGTCTACAATGAGCAGTTCTTC. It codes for CASSYSMGLAAKGVYNEQFF.

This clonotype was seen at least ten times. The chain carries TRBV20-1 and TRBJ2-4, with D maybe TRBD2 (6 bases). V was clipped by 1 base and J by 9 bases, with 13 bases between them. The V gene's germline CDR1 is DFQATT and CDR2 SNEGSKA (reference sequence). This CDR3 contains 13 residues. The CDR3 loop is CSARGASEGIQYF. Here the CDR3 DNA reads TGCAGTGCTAGAGGGGCTAGCGAGGGCATTCAGTACTTC.

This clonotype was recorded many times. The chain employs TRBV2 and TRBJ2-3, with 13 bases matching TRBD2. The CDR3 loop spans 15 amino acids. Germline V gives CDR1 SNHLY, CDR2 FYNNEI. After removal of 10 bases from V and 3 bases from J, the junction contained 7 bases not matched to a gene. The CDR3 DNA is TGTGCCACCGTTCCGGGACTAGCGGGAACAGATACGCAGTATTTT. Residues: CATVPGLAGTDTQYF.

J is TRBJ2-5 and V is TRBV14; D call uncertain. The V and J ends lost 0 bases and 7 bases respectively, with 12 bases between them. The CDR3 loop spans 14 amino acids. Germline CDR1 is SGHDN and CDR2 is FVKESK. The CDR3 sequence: CASSQDPLMGTQYF. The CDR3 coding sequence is TGTGCCAGCAGCCAAGATCCCCTGATGGGGACCCAGTACTTC.

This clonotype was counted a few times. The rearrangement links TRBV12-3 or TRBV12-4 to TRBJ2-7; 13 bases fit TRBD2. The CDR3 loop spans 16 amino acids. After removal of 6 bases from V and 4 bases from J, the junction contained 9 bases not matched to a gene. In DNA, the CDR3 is TGTGCCAGCAGCCACGGGACTAGCGGGACCGGGTACGAGCAGTACTTC. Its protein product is CASSHGTSGTGYEQYF.

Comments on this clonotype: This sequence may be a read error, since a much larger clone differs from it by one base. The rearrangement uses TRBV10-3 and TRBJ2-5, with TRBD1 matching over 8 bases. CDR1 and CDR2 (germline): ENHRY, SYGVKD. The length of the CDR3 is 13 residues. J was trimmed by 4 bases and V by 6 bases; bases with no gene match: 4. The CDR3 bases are TGTGCCATCAGCGGACAGGGTGGAGAGACCCAGTACTTC. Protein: CAISGQGGETQYF.

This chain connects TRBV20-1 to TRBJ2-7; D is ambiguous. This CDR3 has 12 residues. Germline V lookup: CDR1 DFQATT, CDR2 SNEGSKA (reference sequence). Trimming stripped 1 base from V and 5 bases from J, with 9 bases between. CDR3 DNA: TGCAGTGCTAGAGGCCTAGTCGACGAGCAGTACTTC. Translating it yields CSARGLVDEQYF.

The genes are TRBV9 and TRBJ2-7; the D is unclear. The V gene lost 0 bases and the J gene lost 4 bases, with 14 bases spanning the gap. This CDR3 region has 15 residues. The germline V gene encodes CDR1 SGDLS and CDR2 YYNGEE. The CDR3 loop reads CASSVGARASYEQYF. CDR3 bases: TGTGCCAGCAGCGTAGGTGCCCGCGCGTCTTACGAGCAGTACTTC.

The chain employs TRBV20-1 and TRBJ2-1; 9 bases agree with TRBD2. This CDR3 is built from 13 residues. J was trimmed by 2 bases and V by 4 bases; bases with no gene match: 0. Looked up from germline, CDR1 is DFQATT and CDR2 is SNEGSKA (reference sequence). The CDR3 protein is CSAKRGAYNEQFF. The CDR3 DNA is TGCAGTGCTAAGCGGGGGGCCTACAATGAGCAGTTCTTC.

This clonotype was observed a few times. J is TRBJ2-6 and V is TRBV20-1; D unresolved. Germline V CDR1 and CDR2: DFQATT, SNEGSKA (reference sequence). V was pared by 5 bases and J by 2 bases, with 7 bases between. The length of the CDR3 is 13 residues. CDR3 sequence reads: CSAEIPGANVLTF. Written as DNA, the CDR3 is TGCAGTGCTGAGATTCCTGGGGCCAACGTCCTGACTTTC.

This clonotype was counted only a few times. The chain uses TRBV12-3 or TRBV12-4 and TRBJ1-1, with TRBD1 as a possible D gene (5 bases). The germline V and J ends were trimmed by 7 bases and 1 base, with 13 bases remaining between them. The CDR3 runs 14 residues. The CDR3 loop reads CASNMRGQNTEAFF. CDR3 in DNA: TGTGCCAGCAACATGAGAGGACAGAACACTGAAGCTTTCTTT.

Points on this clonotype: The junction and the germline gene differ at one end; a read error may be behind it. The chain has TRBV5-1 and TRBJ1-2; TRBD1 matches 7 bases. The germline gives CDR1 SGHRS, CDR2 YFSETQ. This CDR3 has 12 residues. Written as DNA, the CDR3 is TGCGCCAGCAGCCTGGCAACAGACAGGGTCTTCTTC. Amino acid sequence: CASSLATDRVFF.

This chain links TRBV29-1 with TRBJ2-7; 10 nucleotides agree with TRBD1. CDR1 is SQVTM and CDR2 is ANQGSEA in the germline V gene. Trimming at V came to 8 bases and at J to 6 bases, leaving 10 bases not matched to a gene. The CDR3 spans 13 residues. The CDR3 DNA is TGCAGCTCTTCGGGACAGGGGCTGGGCGAGCAGTACTTC. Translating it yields CSSSGQGLGEQYF.

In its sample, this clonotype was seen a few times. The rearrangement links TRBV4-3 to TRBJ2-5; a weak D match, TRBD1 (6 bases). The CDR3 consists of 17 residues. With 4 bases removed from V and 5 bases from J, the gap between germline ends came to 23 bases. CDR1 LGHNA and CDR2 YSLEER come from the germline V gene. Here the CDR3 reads CASSRTSGVVGHETQYF. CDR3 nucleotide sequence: TGCGCCAGCAGCCGGACCTCAGGGGTGGTGGGACATGAGACCCAGTACTTC.

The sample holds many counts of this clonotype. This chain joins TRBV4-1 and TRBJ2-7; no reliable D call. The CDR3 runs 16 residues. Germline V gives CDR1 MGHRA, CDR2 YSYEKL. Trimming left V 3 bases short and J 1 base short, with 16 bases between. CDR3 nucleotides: TGCGCCAGCAGCCAGGCCGTTTTGCCCTTATCCTACGAGCAGTACTTC. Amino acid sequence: CASSQAVLPLSYEQYF.

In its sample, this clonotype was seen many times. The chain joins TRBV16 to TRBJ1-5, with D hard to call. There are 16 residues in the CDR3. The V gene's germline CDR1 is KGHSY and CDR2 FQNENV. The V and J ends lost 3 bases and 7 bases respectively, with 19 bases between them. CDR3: CASSQEGNPFDQPQHF. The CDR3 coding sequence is TGTGCCAGCAGCCAGGAAGGGAACCCTTTTGACCAGCCCCAGCATTTT.

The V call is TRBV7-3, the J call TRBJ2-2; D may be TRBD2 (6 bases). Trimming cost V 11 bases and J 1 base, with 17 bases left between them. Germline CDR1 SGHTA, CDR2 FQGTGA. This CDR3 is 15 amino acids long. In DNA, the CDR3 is TGTGCCGTCAGCCTGGCGGGGCGGAACACCGGGGAGCTGTTTTTT. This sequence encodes CAVSLAGRNTGELFF.

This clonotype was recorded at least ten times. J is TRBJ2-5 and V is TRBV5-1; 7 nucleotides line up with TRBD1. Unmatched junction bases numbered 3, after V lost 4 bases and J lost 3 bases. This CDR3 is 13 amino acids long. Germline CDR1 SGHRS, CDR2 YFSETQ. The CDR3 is CASSPGTEETQYF. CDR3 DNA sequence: TGCGCCAGCAGCCCGGGGACAGAAGAGACCCAGTACTTC.

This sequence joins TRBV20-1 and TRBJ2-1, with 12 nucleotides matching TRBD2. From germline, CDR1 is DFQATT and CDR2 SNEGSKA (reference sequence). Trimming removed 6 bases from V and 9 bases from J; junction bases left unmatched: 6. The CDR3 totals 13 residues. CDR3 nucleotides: TGCAGTGCCAGGACTAGCGGGAAGGGTGAGCAGTTCTTC. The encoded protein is CSARTSGKGEQFF.

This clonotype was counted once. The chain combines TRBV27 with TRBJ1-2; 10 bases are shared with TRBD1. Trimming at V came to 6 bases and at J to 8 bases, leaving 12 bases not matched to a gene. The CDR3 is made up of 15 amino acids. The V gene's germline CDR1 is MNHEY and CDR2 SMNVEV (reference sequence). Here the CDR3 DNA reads TGTGCCAGCAGCCTAGGGACAGGGGTAGTAGGGGGCTACACCTTC. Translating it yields CASSLGTGVVGGYTF.

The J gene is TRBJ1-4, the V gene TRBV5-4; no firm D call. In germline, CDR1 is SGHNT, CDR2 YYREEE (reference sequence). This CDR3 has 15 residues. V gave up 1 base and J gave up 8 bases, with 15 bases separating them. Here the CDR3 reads CASSLKVGGNEKLFF. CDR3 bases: TGTGCCAGCAGCTTGAAGGTTGGAGGGAACGAAAAACTGTTTTTT.

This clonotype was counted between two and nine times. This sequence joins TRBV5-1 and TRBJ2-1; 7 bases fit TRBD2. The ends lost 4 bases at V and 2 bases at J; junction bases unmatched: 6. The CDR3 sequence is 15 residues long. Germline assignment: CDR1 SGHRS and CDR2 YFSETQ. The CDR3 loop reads CASSPSGTTYNEQFF. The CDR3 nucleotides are TGCGCCAGCAGCCCCTCCGGGACTACCTACAATGAGCAGTTCTTC.

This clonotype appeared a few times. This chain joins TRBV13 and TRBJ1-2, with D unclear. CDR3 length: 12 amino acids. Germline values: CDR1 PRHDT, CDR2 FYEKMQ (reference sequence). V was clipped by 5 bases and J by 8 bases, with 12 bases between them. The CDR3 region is CASSPSRRGYTF. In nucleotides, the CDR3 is TGTGCCAGCAGCCCTAGCCGGAGAGGCTACACCTTC.

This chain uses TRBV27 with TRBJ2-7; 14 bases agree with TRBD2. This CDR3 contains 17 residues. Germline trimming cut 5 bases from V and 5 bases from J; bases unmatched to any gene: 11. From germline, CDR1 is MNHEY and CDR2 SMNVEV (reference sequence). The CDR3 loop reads CASSILPGTSGSNEQYF. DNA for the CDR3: TGTGCCAGCAGTATTCTCCCGGGGACTAGCGGGAGTAACGAGCAGTACTTC.

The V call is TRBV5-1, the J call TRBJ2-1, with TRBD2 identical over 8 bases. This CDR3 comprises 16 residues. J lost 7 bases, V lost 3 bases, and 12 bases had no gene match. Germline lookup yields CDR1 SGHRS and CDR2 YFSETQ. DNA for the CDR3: TGCGCCAGCAGCTCCCGGGCGGGGGGCCAGTGGAATGAGCAGTTCTTC. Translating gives CASSSRAGGQWNEQFF.

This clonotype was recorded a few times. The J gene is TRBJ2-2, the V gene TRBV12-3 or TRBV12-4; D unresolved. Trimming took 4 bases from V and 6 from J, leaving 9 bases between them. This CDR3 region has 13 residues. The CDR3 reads CASSWGRAGELFF. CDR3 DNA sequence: TGTGCCAGCAGTTGGGGAAGGGCCGGGGAGCTGTTTTTT.

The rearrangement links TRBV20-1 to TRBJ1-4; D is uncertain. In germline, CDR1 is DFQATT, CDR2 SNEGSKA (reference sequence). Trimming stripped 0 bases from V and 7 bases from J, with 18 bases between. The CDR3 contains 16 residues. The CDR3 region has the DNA TGCAGTGCTAGAGACTCCCGGACTGCCGTTGTTGAAAAACTGTTTTTT. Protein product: CSARDSRTAVVEKLFF.

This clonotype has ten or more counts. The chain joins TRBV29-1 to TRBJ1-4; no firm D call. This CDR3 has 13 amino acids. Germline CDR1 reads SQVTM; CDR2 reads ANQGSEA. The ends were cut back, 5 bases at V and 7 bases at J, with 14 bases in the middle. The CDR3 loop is CSVLGRGGEKLFF. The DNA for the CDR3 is TGCAGCGTTCTGGGTCGAGGCGGTGAAAAACTGTTTTTT.